This T cell receptor beta chain was identified in a study of blood T cell repertoires in COVID-19. Generated by immunoSEQ multiplex PCR, the TCRdb table keeps only in-frame clones and is missing some. This sample carries approximately 160,000 clones, 85% to 95% of them seen once, and the ten largest clones take 0.5% to 0.55%. V lost 0 bases to trimming and J lost 5 bases; unmatched junction nucleotides: 5. The CDR3 has 16 residues. Per germline, CDR1 SGDLS and CDR2 YYNGEE. The TCR was taken from a man aged 50 to 60 with acute or convalescent COVID-19. Sequencing was performed on peripheral blood. This chain links TRBV9 with TRBJ1-4; TRBD1 matches 9 bases. The chain's CDR3 is CASSVEGDRGNEKLFF. The CDR3 region has the DNA TGTGCCAGCAGCGTAGAAGGCGACAGGGGGAATGAAAAACTGTTTTTT.